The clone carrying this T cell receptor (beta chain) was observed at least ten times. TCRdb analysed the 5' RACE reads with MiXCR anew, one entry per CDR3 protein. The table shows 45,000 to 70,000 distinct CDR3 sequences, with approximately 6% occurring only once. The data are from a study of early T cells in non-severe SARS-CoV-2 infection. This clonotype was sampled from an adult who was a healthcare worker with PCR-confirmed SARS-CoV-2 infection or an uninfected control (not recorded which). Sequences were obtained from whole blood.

CDR3 DNA sequence: TGTGCCAGCAGTTACTCGACAGGGGTTGGTAAAACGCAGTATTTT. Its translation: CASSYSTGVGKTQYF. This chain links TRBV6-5 with TRBJ2-3; TRBD1 matches at 8 bases. Germline V gene lookup returns CDR1 MNHEY and CDR2 SVGAGI. The CDR3 covers 15 residues. V shed 0 bases and J 9 bases; nucleotides not matched to a gene: 8.